The present T cell receptor beta chain was sequenced within a study of low-dose radiotherapy and immunotherapy resistance in tumors. Overall study: Intravenously given cyclophosphamide 200 mg/m2 followed a two-week schedule that placed each dose one day before radiation and immunotherapy.

CDR1 and CDR2 from the germline V gene are SNHLY and FYNNEI. V shed 10 bases and J 0 bases; nucleotides not matched to a gene: 8. The length of the CDR3 is 15 residues. Time point noted: before trial treatment. Alpha- and beta-chain coverage of first-strand cDNA came from TRAV- and TRBV-specific primers. TCR amplification ran 20 PCR cycles using constant-region and V-primer adapter primers. mRNA that had been isolated underwent amplification through in vitro transcription. Via MiXCR, TCRdb re-called the reads, giving one row per CDR3 protein. The table has 65,000 to 100,000 distinct CDR3 sequences, 15% to 20% seen once.

The sample was PBMCs, taken before treatment. The rearrangement uses TRBV2 and TRBJ2-2; 7 bases fit TRBD1. The sequence was collected from a male donor with prostate cancer. CDR3 residues: CANMSGTANTGELFF. The CDR3 DNA follows: TGTGCCAACATGTCAGGGACAGCGAACACCGGGGAGCTGTTTTTT.